The 11 T cell receptor beta chains presented below share a single source sample, sequenced in a study of T cell repertoires in cytomegalovirus infection. TCRdb re-called the reads with MiXCR, one entry per CDR3 protein. The sample contains fewer than 1,000,000 distinct CDR3 sequences, around 31% of which appear only once. These TCRs are of unknown antigen specificity. The sample here was cultured CD8+ T cells from PBMCs, taken from culture after CMV antigen stimulation. Every receptor here comes from a human donor in good health (CMV status not recorded). Some clones in this sample may be carry-over from other donors' samples.

This clonotype was seen a handful of times. The chain combines TRBV5-5 with TRBJ2-7; TRBD1 aligns across 8 bases. Germline lookup yields CDR1 SGHKS and CDR2 YYEKEE (reference sequence). The CDR3 loop spans 15 amino acids. Trimming removed 3 bases from V and 0 bases from J; junction bases left unmatched: 5. Here the CDR3 reads CASSSDRALSYEQYF. The DNA for the CDR3 is TGTGCCAGCAGCTCGGACAGGGCGCTCTCCTACGAGCAGTACTTC. The whole variable domain, remainder taken from reference TRBV5-5 and TRBJ2-7, is DAGVTQSPTHLIKTRGQQVTLRCSPISGHKSVSWYQQVLGQGPQFIFQYYEKEERGRGNFPDRFSARQFPNYSSELNVNALLLGDSALYLCASSSDRALSYEQYFGPGTRLTVT.

This chain joins TRBV20-1 and TRBJ2-7, with 10 bases fitting TRBD2. Germline lookup yields CDR1 DFQATT and CDR2 SNEGSKA (reference sequence). The CDR3 is made up of 15 amino acids. With 1 base clipped from V and 2 bases from J, the junction kept 5 bases outside the gene matches. The CDR3, as DNA: TGCAGTGCTAGAGTCCAACTAGCGGGGACCTACGAGCAGTACTTC. Translation gives CSARVQLAGTYEQYF.

This clonotype was observed a handful of times. The rearrangement links TRBV19 to TRBJ2-1; D is unresolved. With 6 bases removed from V and 9 bases from J, the gap between germline ends came to 15 bases. Germline CDR1 is LNHDA and CDR2 is SQIVND (reference sequence). This CDR3 is built from 13 residues. The CDR3 region has the DNA TGTGCCAGTAGCGAACTCCACCGTGGTGAGCAGTTCTTC. It codes for CASSELHRGEQFF.

This clonotype has just a few counts. The chain links TRBV6-6 to TRBJ2-5; weak D call: TRBD1 (6 bases). Germline CDR1 MNHNY, CDR2 SVGAGI (reference sequence). V lost 5 bases to trimming and J lost 5 bases, with 24 bases between them. The CDR3 spans 17 residues. The chain's CDR3 is CASSQPGHLVSGETQYF. In DNA, the CDR3 is TGTGCCAGCAGTCAACCGGGACATCTCGTATCCGGGGAGACCCAGTACTTC.

Ten or more counts support this clonotype. V is TRBV7-6 and J is TRBJ2-3; D is undetermined. This CDR3 comprises 12 residues. In germline, CDR1 is SGHVS, CDR2 FNYEAQ. Trimming pared 2 bases from V and 5 bases from J, leaving 5 bases between. Here the CDR3 reads CASSLREDTQYF. The CDR3 nucleotides read TGTGCCAGCAGCTTAAGGGAAGATACGCAGTATTTT.

The rearrangement joins TRBV11-2 to TRBJ2-2; D may match TRBD1 or TRBD2 (5 bases each). V was cut by 5 bases and J by 9 bases, with 13 bases left in between. The CDR3 is 13 amino acids. CDR1 and CDR2 (germline): SGHAT, FQNNGV. CDR3 DNA: TGTGCCAGCAGCCCGGGGCCGAGGTGGGAGCTGTTTTTT. Translating gives CASSPGPRWELFF. The variable domain in full, with the rest retrieved from reference TRBV11-2 and TRBJ2-2, is EAGVAQSPRYKIIEKRQSVAFWCNPISGHATLYWYQQILGQGPKLLIQFQNNGVVDDSQLPKDRFSAERLKGVDSTLKIQPAKLEDSAVYLCASSPGPRWELFFGEGSRLTVL.

This chain connects TRBV6-5 to TRBJ1-3; tentatively, D is TRBD1 (6 bases). Trimming stripped 6 bases from V and 0 bases from J, with 9 bases between. This CDR3 contains 14 residues. CDR1 MNHEY and CDR2 SVGAGI come from the germline V gene. CDR3: CASSGTFSGNTIYF. CDR3 sequence (DNA): TGTGCCAGCAGCGGGACATTCTCTGGAAACACCATATATTTT.

V gene TRBV12-3 or TRBV12-4 combines with J gene TRBJ1-1, with TRBD1 identical over 8 bases. Trimming took 4 bases from V and 3 from J; bases not matched to a gene: 7. This CDR3 spans 15 amino acids. The CDR3 reads CASSSGQGQDTEAFF. The CDR3 DNA sequence: TGTGCCAGCAGTTCAGGACAGGGACAGGACACTGAAGCTTTCTTT.

This clonotype has ten or more counts. The chain employs TRBV7-2 and TRBJ1-2; possibly TRBD1 for D (5 bases). With 3 bases removed from V and 8 bases from J, the gap between germline ends came to 10 bases. CDR3 length equals 12 residues. The germline gives CDR1 SGHTA, CDR2 FQGNSA. CDR3 DNA: TGTGCCAGCAGCTTGGGACGGGAGGGCTACACCTTC. Encoded protein: CASSLGREGYTF. Combining the CDR3 with reference TRBV7-2 and TRBJ1-2 gives the whole variable domain GAGVSQSPSNKVTEKGKDVELRCDPISGHTALYWYRQSLGQGLEFLIYFQGNSAPDKSGLPSDRFSAERTGGSVSTLTIQRTQQEDSAVYLCASSLGREGYTFGSGTRLTVV.

This rearrangement joins TRBV4-1 to TRBJ1-5; D gene uncertain. Trimming stripped 1 base from V and 5 bases from J, with 6 bases between. This CDR3 comprises 13 residues. Germline V gene data show CDR1 as MGHRA and CDR2 as YSYEKL. CDR3 protein: CASSQGQYQPQHF. In DNA, the CDR3 is TGCGCCAGCAGCCAAGGACAATATCAGCCCCAGCATTTT.

This clonotype was observed a few times. This sequence joins TRBV28 and TRBJ1-5, with 7 bases aligning to TRBD1. V lost 3 bases, J lost 5 bases, and 13 bases stayed unmatched. The CDR3 length is 17 residues. Germline values: CDR1 MDHEN, CDR2 SYDVKM. CDR3 in amino acids: CASSFPSYRGWDQPQHF. For the CDR3, the DNA is TGTGCCAGCAGTTTTCCCTCCTACAGGGGTTGGGATCAGCCCCAGCATTTT.